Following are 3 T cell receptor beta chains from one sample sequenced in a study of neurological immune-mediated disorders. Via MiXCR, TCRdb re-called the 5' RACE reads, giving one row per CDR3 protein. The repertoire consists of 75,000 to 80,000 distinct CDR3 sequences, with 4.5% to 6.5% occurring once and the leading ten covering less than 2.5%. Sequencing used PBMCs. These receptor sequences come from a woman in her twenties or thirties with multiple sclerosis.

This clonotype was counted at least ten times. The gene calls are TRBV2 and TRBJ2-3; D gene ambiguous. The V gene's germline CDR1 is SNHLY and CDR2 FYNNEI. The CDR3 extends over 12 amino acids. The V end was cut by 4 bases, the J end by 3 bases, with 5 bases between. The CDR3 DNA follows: TGTGCCAGCAGTGCGGTAACAGATACGCAGTATTTT. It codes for CASSAVTDTQYF.

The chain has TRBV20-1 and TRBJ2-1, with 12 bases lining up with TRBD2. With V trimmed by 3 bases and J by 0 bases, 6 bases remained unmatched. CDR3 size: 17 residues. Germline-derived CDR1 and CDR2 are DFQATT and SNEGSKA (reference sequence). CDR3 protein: CSASLASGGGSYNEQFF. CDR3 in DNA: TGCAGTGCTAGTCTAGCTAGCGGGGGGGGCTCCTACAATGAGCAGTTCTTC.

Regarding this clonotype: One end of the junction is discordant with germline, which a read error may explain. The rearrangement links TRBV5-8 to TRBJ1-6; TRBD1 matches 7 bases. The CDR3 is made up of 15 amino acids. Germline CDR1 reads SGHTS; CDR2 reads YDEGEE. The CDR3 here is CASSFNRGGNSTLNF. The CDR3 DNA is TGTGCCAGCAGCTTTAACAGGGGTGGCAATTCAACCCTCAACTTT. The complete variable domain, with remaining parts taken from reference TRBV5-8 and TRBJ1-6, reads EAGVTQSPTHLIKTRGQQATLRCSPISGHTSVYWYQQALGLGLQFLLWYDEGEERNRGNFPPRFSGRQFPNYSSELNVNALELEDSALYLCASSFNRGGNSTLNFGNGTRLTVT.